This T cell receptor (beta chain) was recovered during a study of shared clonotypes between healthy human individuals. Background on the study: A couple of women and a few men aged 18 to 49 made up the donors.

Roughly 27,000 T cell genomes, or around 180 ng DNA, went into the sorted-subset replicate PCRs. Sequencing was performed with immunoSEQ multiplex PCR; in TCRdb, only in-frame clones are kept and a portion is missing. The table includes some 550,000 clones, about 96% detected once. Only Caucasian adults living in Nashville, Tennessee made up the donor group. V lost 5 bases, J lost 5 bases, and 10 bases lay in between. Germline assignment: CDR1 SGHNT and CDR2 YYREEE (reference sequence). This CDR3 has 13 residues. This chain links TRBV5-4 with TRBJ1-4; D is uncertain. The sample taken for sequencing was naive CD4+ T cells sorted from blood. Described subset: CD45RA+ positively selected. The sequence was obtained from a woman aged 30 to 39 in good health. The chain's CDR3 is CASSLRNNEKLFF. In DNA, the CDR3 is TGTGCCAGCAGTTTGAGGAACAATGAAAAACTGTTTTTT.